This TCR beta chain is from a study of cytomegalovirus exposure and HLA in healthy donors. Study-wide background: Among the roughly 380 donors who were genotyped, roughly 85% fell in the genetic ancestry cluster that is associated with self-reported Caucasian donors. Study-level findings and limits: Common viral pathogens seemed, in a later analysis, to connect with several of the most significant clusters. Most TCR sequences showed up rarely, but some public TCRs showed up in many donors.

This clone was observed a handful of times. Its antigen remains unknown. Germline loops: CDR1 MDHEN, CDR2 SYDVKM. This CDR3 contains 11 residues. V lost 3 bases, J lost 10 bases, and 7 bases lay in between. In the PCR, 60 Vbeta and 13 Jbeta primers were used. Assay used: immunoSEQ multiplex PCR; TCRdb lists only in-frame clones, some missing. The repertoire holds roughly 49,000 clones, with 77% as singletons. The receptor comes from a woman aged 40-49 years in good health and CMV-seropositive. The chain joins TRBV28 to TRBJ1-5, with D hard to call. Sample: PBMCs. DNA of the CDR3: TGTGCCAGCAGTTTGGCGGGCCCCCAGCATTTT. It codes for CASSLAGPQHF.